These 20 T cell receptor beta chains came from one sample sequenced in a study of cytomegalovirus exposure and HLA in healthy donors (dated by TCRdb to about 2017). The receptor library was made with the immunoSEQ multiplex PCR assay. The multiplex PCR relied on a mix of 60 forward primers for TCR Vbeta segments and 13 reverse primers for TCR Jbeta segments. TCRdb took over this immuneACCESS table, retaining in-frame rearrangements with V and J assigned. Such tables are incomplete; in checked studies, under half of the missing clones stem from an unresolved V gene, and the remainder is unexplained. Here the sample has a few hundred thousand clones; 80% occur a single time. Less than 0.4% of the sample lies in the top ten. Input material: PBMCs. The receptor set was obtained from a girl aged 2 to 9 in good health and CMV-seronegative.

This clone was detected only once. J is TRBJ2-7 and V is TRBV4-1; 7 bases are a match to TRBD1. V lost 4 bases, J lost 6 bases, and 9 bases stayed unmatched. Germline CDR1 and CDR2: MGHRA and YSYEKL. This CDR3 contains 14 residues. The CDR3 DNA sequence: TGCGCCAGCAGCCCCCGGGACAGCACCACCGAGCAGTACTTC. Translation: CASSPRDSTTEQYF.

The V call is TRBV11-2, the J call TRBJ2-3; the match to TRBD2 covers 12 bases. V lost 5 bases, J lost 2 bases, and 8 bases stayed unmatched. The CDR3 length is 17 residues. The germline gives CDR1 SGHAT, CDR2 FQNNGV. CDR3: CASSPSGRAMYTDTQYF. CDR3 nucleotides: TGTGCCAGCAGCCCTAGCGGGAGGGCCATGTACACAGATACGCAGTATTTT. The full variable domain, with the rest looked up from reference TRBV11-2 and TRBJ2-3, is EAGVAQSPRYKIIEKRQSVAFWCNPISGHATLYWYQQILGQGPKLLIQFQNNGVVDDSQLPKDRFSAERLKGVDSTLKIQPAKLEDSAVYLCASSPSGRAMYTDTQYFGPGTRLTVL.

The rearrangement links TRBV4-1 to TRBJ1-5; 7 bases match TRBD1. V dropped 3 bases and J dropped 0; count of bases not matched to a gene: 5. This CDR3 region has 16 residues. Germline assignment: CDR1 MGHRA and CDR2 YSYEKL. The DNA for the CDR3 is TGCGCCAGCAGCCATGGGACAGCAAATAGCAATCAGCCCCAGCATTTT. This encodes CASSHGTANSNQPQHF.

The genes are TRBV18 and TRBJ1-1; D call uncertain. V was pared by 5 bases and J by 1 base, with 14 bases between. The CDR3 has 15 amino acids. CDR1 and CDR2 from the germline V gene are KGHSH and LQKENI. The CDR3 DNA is TGTGCCAGCTCATCTAGAACCACGGCGAACACTGAAGCTTTCTTT. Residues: CASSSRTTANTEAFF.

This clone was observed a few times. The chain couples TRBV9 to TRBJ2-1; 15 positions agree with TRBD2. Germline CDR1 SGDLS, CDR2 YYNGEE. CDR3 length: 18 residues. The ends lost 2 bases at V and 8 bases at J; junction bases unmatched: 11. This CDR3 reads CASSVRTSGRAIIYEQFF. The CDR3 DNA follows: TGTGCCAGCAGCGTCCGGACTAGCGGGAGGGCCATTATTTATGAGCAGTTCTTC.

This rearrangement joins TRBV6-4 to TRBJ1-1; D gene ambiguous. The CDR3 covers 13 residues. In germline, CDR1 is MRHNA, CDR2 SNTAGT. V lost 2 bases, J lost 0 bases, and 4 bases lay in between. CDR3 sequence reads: CASSDQMNTEAFF. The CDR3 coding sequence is TGTGCCAGCAGTGACCAGATGAACACTGAAGCTTTCTTT.

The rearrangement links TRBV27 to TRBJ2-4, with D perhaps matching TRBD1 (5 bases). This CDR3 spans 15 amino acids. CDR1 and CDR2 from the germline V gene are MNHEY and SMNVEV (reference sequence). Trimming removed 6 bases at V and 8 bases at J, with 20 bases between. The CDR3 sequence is CASSPRGHEYDIQYF. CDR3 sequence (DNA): TGTGCCAGCAGCCCGAGAGGACACGAATATGACATTCAGTACTTC.

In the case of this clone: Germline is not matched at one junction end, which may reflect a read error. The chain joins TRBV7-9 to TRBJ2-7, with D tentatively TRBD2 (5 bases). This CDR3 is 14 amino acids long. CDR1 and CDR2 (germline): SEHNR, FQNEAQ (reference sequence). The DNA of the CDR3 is TGTTCCAGCAGCTCGGGGTACGAACTCTACGAGCAGTACTTC. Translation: CSSSSGYELYEQYF.

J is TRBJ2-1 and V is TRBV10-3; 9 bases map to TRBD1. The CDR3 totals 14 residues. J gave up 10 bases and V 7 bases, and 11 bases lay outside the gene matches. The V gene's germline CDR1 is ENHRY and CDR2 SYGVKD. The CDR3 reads CAINQGQGSGEQFF. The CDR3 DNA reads TGTGCCATCAACCAGGGACAGGGATCAGGAGAGCAGTTCTTC.

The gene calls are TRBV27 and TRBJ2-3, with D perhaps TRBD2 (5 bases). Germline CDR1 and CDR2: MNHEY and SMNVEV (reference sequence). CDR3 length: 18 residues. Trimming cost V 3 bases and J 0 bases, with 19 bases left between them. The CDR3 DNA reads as TGTGCCAGCAGTTTTCGCCCTGGAGGCCGCCCTAGCACAGATACGCAGTATTTT. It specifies CASSFRPGGRPSTDTQYF.

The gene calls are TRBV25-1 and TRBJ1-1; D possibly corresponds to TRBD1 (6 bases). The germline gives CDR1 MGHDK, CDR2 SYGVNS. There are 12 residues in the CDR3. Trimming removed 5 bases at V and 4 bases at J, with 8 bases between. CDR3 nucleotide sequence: TGTGCCAGCAGTAGGGGGTTCACTGAAGCTTTCTTT. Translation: CASSRGFTEAFF.

The CDR3 region is CASSQLRPGDEQFF. In nucleotides, the CDR3 is TGTGCCAGCAGCCAACTCAGGCCCGGGGATGAGCAGTTCTTC. J is TRBJ2-1 and V is TRBV14; a weak D match, TRBD2 (5 bases). The germline V and J ends were trimmed by 2 bases and 8 bases, with 13 bases remaining between them. Germline V gene sequence: CDR1 SGHDN, CDR2 FVKESK. The CDR3 extends over 14 amino acids.

In DNA form, the CDR3 reads TGTGCCAGCTCACGGGCGGGTGGGCTCGAAAAACTGTTTTTT. Residues: CASSRAGGLEKLFF. The chain uses TRBV18 and TRBJ1-4; D unresolved. The CDR3 spans 14 residues. Deletions cut 4 bases from V and 8 bases from J, with 14 bases between. CDR1 KGHSH and CDR2 LQKENI come from the germline V gene.

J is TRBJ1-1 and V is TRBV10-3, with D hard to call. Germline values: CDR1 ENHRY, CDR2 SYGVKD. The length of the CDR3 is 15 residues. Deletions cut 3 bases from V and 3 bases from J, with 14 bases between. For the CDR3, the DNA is TGTGCCATCAGTGAATCCTACTTGAGGGACACTGAAGCTTTCTTT. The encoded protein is CAISESYLRDTEAFF.

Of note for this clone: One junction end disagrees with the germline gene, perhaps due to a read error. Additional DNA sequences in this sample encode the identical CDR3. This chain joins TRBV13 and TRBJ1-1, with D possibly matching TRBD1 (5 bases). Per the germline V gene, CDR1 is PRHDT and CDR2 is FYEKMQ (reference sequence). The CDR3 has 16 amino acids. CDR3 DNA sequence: TGTGCCAGCAGCACACGACAGACCGCACGGAACACTGAGGCTTTCTTT. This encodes CASSTRQTARNTEAFF.

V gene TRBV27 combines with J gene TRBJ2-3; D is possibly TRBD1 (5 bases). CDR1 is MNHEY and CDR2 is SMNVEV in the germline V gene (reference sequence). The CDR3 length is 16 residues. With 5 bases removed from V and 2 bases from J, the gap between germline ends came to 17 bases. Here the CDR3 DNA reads TGTGCCAGCAGTCCACAAACAGGAGAGCTCACAGATACGCAGTATTTT. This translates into CASSPQTGELTDTQYF.

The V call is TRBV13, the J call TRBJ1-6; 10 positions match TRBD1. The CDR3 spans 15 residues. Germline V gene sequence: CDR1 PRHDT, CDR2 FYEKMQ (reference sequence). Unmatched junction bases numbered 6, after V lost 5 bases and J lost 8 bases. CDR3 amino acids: CASSQPDRGHSPLHF. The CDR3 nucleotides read TGTGCCAGCAGCCAACCAGACAGGGGGCATTCACCCCTCCACTTT.

In DNA form, the CDR3 reads TGTGCCAGCAGTGAACTTAGGACTAGCGGGGGGGCTAATGAGCAGTTCTTC. Its protein is CASSELRTSGGANEQFF. The rearrangement uses TRBV2 and TRBJ2-1; 15 nucleotides line up with TRBD2. CDR1 and CDR2 from the germline V gene are SNHLY and FYNNEI. The CDR3 loop spans 17 amino acids. V shed 2 bases, J shed 7 bases, and the junction held 6 bases outside the gene matches.

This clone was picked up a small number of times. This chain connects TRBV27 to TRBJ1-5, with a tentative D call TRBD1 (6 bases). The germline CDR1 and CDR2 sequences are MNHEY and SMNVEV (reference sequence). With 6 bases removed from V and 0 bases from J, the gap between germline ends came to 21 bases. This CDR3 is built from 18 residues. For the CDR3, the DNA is TGTGCCAGCAGACTTGGGGGGGCGCGGAGAGGTAGCAATCAGCCCCAGCATTTT. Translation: CASRLGGARRGSNQPQHF.

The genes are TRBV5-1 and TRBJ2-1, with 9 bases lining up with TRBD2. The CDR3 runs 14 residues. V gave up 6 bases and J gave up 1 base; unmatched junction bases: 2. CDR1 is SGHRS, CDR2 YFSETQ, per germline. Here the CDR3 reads CASTLAGSYNEQFF. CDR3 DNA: TGCGCCAGCACCCTAGCGGGGTCCTACAATGAGCAGTTCTTC.